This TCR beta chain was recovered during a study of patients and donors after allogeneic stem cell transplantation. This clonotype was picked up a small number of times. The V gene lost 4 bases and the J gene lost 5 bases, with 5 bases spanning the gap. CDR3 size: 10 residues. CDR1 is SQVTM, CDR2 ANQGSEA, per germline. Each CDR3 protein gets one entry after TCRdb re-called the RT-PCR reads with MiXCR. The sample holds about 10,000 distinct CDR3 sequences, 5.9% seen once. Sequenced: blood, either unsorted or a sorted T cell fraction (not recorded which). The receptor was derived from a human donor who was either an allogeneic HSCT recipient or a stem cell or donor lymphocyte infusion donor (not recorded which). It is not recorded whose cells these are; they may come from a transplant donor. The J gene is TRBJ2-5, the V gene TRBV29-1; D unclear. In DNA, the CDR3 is TGCAGCGTTGCTCTGGAGACCCAGTACTTC. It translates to CSVALETQYF.